This entry features one TCR beta chain sequence. The sequenced material, unsorted PBMC DNA, was run on ten immunoSEQ deep assay plates. Authors' methods: ImmunoSEQ only sent back junction sequences with no quality scores, so filtering was done differently. Sequencing used immunoSEQ multiplex PCR; TCRdb keeps in-frame clones, though not all of them. The DNA was the basis for D and trimming; V, J and clone size are from that table. The top ten clones hold 10% to 15% of a sample with 490,000 or so clones, 75% to 85% of them seen once. These data originate in a study of shared clonotypes between healthy human individuals. Study in general: Donors consisted of a couple of women and a few men between 18 and 49.

Healthy and HIV-negative, the adult donors had no recent acute infections or vaccinations. The CDR3 sequence is 15 residues long. CDR1 is SEHNR and CDR2 is FQNEAQ in the germline V gene (reference sequence). V gave up 1 base and J gave up 4 bases; unmatched junction bases: 5. The sample taken for sequencing was PBMCs. The sequence derives from a woman aged 40 to 50 in good health. Some clones in this sample may be carry-over from other donors' samples. The chain couples TRBV7-9 to TRBJ2-7; 9 nucleotides align to TRBD2. The CDR3 region is CASSLVAGERYEQYF. CDR3 coding DNA: TGTGCCAGCAGCTTAGTAGCGGGAGAACGGTACGAGCAGTACTTC.